This T cell receptor beta chain originates from a study of cytomegalovirus exposure and HLA in healthy donors. Study observations and caveats: Across donors, most TCRs were seen rarely, yet some public ones were widespread. It was about 150 TCR beta chains that were listed as cytomegalovirus-associated. Several V segments, TRBV6-2 and TRBV6-3 among them, could not be told apart and were dropped. Among the most significant clusters, several appeared linked to common viral pathogens in a later analysis.

On this clone: The target antigen is unknown.

The primer mix had 60 Vbeta and 13 Jbeta primers. The method was immunoSEQ multiplex PCR; TCRdb's version includes in-frame clones alone and lacks a portion of them. The table lists around 67,000 clones, 75% to 90% of them singletons. V was clipped by 2 bases and J by 2 bases; unmatched bases: 1. The CDR3 covers 14 residues. Germline CDR1 and CDR2: MNHEY and SMNVEV (reference sequence). Sequencing was carried out using PBMCs. The chain carries TRBV27 and TRBJ2-7; 9 nucleotides line up with TRBD1. The source is a woman in her thirties in good health and CMV-seropositive. The CDR3 DNA reads as TGTGCCAGCAGTTTAAGGACAGGGGCCTACGAGCAGTACTTC. Translation: CASSLRTGAYEQYF.